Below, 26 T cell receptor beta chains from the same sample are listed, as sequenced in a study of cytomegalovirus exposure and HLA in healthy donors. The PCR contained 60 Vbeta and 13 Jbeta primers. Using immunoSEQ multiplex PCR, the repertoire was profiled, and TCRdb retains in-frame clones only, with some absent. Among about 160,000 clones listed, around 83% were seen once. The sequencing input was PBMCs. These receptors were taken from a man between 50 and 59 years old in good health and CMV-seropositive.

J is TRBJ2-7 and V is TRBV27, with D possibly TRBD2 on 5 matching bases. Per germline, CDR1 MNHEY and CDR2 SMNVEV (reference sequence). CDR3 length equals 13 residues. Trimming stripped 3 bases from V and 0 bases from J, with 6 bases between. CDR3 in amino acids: CASSFRGSYEQYF. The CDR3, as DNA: TGTGCCAGCAGTTTTCGGGGCTCCTACGAGCAGTACTTC.

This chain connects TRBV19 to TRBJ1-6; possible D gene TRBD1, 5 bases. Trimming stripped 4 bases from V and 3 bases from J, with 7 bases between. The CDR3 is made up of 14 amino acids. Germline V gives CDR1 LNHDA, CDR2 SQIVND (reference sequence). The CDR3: CASSTGLYNSPLHF. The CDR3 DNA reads TGTGCCAGTAGTACGGGACTCTATAATTCACCCCTCCACTTT.

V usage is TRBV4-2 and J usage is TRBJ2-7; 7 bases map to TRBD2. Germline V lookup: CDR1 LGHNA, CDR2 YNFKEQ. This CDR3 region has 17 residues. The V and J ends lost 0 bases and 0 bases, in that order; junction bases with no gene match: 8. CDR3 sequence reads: CASSQDRKAGRSYEQYV. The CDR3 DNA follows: TGTGCCAGCAGCCAAGATCGGAAAGCGGGGCGCTCCTACGAGCAGTACGTC.

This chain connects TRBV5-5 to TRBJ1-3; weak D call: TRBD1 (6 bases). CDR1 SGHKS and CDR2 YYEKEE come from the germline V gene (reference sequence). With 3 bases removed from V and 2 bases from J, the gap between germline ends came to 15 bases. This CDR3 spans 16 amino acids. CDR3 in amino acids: CASSSQYRGTGNTIYF. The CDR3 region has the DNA TGTGCCAGCAGCTCTCAATATAGGGGGACTGGAAACACCATATATTTT.

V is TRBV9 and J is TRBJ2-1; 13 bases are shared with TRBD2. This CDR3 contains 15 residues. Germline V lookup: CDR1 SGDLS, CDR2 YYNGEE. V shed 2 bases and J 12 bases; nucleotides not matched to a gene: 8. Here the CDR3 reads CASSVGTSGVWGQFF. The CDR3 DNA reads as TGTGCCAGCAGCGTGGGGACTAGCGGGGTATGGGGGCAGTTCTTC.

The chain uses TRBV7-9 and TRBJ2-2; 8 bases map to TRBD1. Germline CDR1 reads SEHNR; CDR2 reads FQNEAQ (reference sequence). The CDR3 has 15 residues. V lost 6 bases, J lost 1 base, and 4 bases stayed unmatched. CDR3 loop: CASSFRGQNTGELFF. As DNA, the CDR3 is TGTGCCAGCAGTTTCAGGGGGCAGAACACCGGGGAGCTGTTTTTT.

Here the CDR3 DNA reads TGCGCCAGCAGCCCCCGGGGGTTGTCCTACGAGCAGTACTTC. Residues: CASSPRGLSYEQYF. The chain employs TRBV5-1 and TRBJ2-7, with D possibly being TRBD2 (6 bases). CDR1 is SGHRS and CDR2 is YFSETQ in the germline V gene. The CDR3 is 14 residues long. The V gene lost 4 bases and the J gene lost 1 base, with 12 bases spanning the gap.

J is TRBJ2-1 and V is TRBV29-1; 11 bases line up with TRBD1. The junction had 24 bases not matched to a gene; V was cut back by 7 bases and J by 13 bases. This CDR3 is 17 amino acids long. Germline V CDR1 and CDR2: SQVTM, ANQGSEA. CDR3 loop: CSAQGGAWTGGLGRQFF. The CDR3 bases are TGCAGCGCGCAAGGGGGGGCCTGGACAGGGGGCCTCGGAAGACAGTTCTTC.

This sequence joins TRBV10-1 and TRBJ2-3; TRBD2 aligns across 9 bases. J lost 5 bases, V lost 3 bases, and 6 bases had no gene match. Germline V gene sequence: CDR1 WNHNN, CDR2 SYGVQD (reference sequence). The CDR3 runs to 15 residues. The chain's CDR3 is CASSEVAGGIDTQYF. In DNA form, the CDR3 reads TGCGCCAGCAGTGAAGTGGCGGGAGGGATAGATACGCAGTATTTT.

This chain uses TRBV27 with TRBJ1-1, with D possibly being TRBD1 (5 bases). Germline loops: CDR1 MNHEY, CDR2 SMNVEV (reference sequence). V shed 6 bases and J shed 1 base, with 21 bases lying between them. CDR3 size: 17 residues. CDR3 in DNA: TGTGCCAGCAGCCCCCCAGGTTTAGGGGCACCGAACACTGAAGCTTTCTTT. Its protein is CASSPPGLGAPNTEAFF.

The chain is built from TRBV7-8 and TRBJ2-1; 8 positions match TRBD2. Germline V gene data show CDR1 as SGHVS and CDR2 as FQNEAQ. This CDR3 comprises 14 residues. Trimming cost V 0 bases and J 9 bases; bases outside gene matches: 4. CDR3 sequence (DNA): TGTGCCAGCAGCTTAGCCGGGACTAGTTCTGAGCAGTTCTTC. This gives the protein CASSLAGTSSEQFF.

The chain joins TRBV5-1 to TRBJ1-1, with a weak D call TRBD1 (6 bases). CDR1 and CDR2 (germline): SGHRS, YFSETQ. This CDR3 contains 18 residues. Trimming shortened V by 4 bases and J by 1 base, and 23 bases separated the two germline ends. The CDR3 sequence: CASSEGQGRPRGNTEAFF. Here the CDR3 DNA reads TGCGCCAGCAGCGAGGGACAAGGCAGGCCTAGAGGGAACACTGAAGCTTTCTTT.

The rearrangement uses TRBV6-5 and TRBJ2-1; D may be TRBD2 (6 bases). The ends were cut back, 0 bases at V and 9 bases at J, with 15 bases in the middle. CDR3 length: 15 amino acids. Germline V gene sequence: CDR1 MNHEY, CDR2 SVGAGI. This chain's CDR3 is CASSYSWDLAIEQFF. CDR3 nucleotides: TGTGCCAGCAGTTACTCCTGGGACTTAGCGATTGAGCAGTTCTTC.

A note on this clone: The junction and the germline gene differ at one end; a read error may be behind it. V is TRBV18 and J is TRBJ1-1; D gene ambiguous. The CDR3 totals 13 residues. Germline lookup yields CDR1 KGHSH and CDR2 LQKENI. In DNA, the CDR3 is TGTGTCAGCTTCGCTATAATGAACACTGAAGCTTTCTTT. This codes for CVSFAIMNTEAFF.

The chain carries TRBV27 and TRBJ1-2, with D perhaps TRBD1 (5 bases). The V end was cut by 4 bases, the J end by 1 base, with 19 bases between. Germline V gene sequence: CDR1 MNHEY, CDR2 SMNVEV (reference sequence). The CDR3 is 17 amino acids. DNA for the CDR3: TGTGCCAGCAGTTCAAATTGGTGGGGGGAAGGTAACTATGGCTACACCTTC. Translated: CASSSNWWGEGNYGYTF.

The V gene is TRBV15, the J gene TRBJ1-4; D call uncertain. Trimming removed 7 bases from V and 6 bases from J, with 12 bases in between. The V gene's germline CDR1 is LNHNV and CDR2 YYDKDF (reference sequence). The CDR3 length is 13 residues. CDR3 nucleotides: TGTGCCACCACCCAACGAGCCCATGAAAAACTGTTTTTT. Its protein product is CATTQRAHEKLFF.

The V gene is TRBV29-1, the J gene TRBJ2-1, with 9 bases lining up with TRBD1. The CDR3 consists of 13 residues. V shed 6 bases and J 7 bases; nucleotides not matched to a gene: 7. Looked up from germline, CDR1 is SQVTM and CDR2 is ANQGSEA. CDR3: CSVSTGGWNEQFF. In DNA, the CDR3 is TGCAGCGTGTCAACAGGGGGCTGGAATGAGCAGTTCTTC.

Here the CDR3 DNA reads TGTGCCAGCAGAGCCACAGGGGCCTACGAGCAGTACGTC. It encodes CASRATGAYEQYV. The chain carries TRBV27 and TRBJ2-7; 7 positions agree with TRBD1. J was trimmed by 2 bases and V by 6 bases; bases with no gene match: 4. Germline CDR1 reads MNHEY; CDR2 reads SMNVEV (reference sequence). This CDR3 has 13 residues.

In nucleotides, the CDR3 is TGCGCCAGCAGCCCTAGCGGGAGGGGGAATGAGCAGTTCTTC. Protein product: CASSPSGRGNEQFF. This chain links TRBV5-1 with TRBJ2-1, with 12 bases matching TRBD2. Trimming at V came to 4 bases and at J to 7 bases, leaving 3 bases not matched to a gene. Germline lookup yields CDR1 SGHRS and CDR2 YFSETQ. The CDR3 spans 14 residues.

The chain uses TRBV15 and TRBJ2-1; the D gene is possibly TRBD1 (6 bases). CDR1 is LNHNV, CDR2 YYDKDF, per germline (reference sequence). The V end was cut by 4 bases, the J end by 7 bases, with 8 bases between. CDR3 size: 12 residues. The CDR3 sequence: CATSTDRNEQFF. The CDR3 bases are TGTGCCACCAGCACGGACAGAAATGAGCAGTTCTTC.

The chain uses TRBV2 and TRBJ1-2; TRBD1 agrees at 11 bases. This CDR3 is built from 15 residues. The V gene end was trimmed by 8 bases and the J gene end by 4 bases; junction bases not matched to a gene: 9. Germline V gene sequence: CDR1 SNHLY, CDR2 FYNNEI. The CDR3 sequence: CASDPGQGGSYGYTF. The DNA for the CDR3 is TGTGCCAGCGACCCGGGACAGGGGGGTAGCTATGGCTACACCTTC.

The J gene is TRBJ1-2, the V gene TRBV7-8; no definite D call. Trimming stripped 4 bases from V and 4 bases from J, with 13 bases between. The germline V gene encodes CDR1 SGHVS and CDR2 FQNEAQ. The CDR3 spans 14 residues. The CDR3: CASSSGGAFYGYTF. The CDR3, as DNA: TGTGCCAGCAGCTCCGGCGGAGCGTTCTATGGCTACACCTTC. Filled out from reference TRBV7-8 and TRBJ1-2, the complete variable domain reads GAGVSQSPRYKVAKRGQDVALRCDPISGHVSLFWYQQALGQGPEFLTYFQNEAQLDKSGLPSDRFFAERPEGSVSTLKIQRTQQEDSAVYLCASSSGGAFYGYTFGSGTRLTVV.

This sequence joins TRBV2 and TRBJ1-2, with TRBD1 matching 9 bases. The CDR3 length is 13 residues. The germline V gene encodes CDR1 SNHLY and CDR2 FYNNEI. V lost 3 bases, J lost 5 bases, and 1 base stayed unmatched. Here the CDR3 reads CASSETGGYGYTF. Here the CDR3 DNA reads TGTGCCAGCAGTGAGACAGGGGGGTATGGCTACACCTTC. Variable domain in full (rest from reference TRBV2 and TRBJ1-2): EPEVTQTPSHQVTQMGQEVILRCVPISNHLYFYWYRQILGQKVEFLVSFYNNEISEKSEIFDDQFSVERPDGSNFTLKIRSTKLEDSAMYFCASSETGGYGYTFGSGTRLTVV.

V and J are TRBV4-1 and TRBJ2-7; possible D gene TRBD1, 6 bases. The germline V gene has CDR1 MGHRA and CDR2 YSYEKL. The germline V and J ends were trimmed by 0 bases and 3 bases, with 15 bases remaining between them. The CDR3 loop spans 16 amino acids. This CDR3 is CASSQDVGALRYEQYF. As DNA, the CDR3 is TGCGCCAGCAGCCAAGATGTGGGGGCCCTTCGCTACGAGCAGTACTTC.

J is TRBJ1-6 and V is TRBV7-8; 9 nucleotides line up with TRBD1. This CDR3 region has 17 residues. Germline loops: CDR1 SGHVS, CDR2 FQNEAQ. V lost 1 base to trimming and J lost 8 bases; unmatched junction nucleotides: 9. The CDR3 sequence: CASSLVATGGKDSPLHF. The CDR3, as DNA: TGTGCCAGCAGCTTAGTAGCGACAGGGGGTAAGGATTCACCCCTCCACTTT.

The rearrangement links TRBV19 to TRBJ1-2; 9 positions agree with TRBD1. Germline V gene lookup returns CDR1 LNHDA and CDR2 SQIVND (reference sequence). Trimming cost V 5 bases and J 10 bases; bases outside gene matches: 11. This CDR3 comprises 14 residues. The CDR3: CASSSWDRDRVYTF. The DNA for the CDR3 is TGTGCCAGTAGTTCCTGGGACAGGGACAGGGTCTACACCTTC.